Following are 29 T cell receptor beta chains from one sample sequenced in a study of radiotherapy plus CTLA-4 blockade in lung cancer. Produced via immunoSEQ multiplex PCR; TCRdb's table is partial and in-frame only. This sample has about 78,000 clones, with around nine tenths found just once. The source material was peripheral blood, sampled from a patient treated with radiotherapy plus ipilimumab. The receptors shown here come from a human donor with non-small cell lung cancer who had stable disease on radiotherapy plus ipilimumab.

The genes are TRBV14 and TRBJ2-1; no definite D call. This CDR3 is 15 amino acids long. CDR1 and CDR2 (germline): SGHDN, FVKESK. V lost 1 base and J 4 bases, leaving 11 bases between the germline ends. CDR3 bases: TGTGCCAGCAGCCAAGCGGCTAGTTGGTACAATGAGCAGTTCTTC. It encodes CASSQAASWYNEQFF.

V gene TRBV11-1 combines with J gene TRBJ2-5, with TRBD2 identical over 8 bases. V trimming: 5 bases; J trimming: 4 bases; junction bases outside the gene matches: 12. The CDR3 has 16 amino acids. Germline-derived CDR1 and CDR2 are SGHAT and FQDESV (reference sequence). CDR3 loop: CASSPRSGGVLETQYF. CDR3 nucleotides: TGTGCCAGCAGCCCACGTTCGGGGGGGGTTCTAGAGACCCAGTACTTC. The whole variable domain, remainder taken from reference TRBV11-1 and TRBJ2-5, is EAEVAQSPRYKITEKSQAVAFWCDPISGHATLYWYRQILGQGPELLVQFQDESVVDDSQLPKDRFSAERLKGVDSTLKIQPAELGDSAMYLCASSPRSGGVLETQYFGPGTRLLVL.

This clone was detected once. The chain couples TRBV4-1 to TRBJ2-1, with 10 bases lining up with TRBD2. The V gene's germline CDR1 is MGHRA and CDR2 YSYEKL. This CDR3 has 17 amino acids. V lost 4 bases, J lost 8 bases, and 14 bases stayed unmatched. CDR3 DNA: TGCGCCAGCAGCCCCGCGCCTAGCGGGAGTTCATTGGATGAGCAGTTCTTC. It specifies CASSPAPSGSSLDEQFF.

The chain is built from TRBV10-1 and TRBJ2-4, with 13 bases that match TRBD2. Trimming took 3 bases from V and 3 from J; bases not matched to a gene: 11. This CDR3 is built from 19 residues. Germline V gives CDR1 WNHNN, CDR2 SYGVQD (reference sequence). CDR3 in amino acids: CASSDRLAGGGSGKNIQYF. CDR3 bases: TGCGCCAGCAGTGACCGACTAGCGGGAGGAGGTTCAGGCAAAAACATTCAGTACTTC.

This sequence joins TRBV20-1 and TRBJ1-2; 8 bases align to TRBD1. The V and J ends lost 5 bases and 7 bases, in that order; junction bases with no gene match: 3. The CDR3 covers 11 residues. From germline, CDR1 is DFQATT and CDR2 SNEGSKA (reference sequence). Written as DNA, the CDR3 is TGCAGTGCTGGACAGGGCCGTGGCTACACCTTC. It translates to CSAGQGRGYTF.

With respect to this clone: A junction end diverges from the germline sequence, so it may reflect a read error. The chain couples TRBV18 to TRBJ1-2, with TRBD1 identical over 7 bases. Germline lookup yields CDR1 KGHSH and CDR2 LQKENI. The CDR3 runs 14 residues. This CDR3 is CASSPPGGTARSLF. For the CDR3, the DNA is TGTGCCAGCTCACCACCTGGGGGGACAGCCCGGTCCCTCTTC.

CDR3 nucleotides: TGTGCCAGCTCACCCGACAGCGGAAACACCGGGGAGCTGTTTTTT. Protein: CASSPDSGNTGELFF. V usage is TRBV18 and J usage is TRBJ2-2; perhaps D is TRBD1 or TRBD2 (5 bases each). The germline V gene has CDR1 KGHSH and CDR2 LQKENI. The CDR3 sequence is 15 residues long. V gave up 3 bases and J gave up 2 bases, with 10 bases separating them.

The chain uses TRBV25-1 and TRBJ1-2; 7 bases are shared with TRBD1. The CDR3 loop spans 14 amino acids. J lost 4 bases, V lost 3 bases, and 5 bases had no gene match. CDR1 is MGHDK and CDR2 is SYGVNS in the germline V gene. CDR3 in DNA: TGTGCCAGCAGTGATGGGACAGTCATCTATGGCTACACCTTC. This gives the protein CASSDGTVIYGYTF.

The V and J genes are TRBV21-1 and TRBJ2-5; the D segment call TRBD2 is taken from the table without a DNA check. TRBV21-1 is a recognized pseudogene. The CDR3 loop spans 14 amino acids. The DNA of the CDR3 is TGTGCCAGCAGCAAAGGTGAGGGCGAAGAGACCCAGTACTTC. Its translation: CASSKGEGEETQYF.

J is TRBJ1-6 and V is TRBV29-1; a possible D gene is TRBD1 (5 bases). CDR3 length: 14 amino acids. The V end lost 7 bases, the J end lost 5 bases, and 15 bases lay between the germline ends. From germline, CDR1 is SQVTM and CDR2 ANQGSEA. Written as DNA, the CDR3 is TGCAGCGCCGGCGGGGGTGCAGATAATTCACCCCTCCACTTT. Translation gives CSAGGGADNSPLHF.

In DNA form, the CDR3 reads TGTGCCACCAGCAGAGATCCAGTGAACACCGGGGAGCTGTTTTTT. Residues: CATSRDPVNTGELFF. The rearrangement uses TRBV15 and TRBJ2-2; no clear D gene. This CDR3 has 15 amino acids. V dropped 0 bases and J dropped 1 base, with 6 bases sitting between them. Per germline, CDR1 LNHNV and CDR2 YYDKDF (reference sequence).

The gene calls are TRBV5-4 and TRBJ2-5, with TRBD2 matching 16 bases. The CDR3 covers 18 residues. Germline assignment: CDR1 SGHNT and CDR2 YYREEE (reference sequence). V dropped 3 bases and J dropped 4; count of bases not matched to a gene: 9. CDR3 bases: TGTGCCAGCAGCTCGGGACTAGCGGGGGGGCCGGGGGGAGAGACCCAGTACTTC. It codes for CASSSGLAGGPGGETQYF.

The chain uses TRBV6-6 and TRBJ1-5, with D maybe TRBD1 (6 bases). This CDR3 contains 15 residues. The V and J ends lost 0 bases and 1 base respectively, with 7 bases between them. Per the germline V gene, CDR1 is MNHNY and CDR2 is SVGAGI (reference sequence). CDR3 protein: CASSYSDRSNQPQHF. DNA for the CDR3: TGTGCCAGCAGTTACTCGGACAGAAGCAATCAGCCCCAGCATTTT.

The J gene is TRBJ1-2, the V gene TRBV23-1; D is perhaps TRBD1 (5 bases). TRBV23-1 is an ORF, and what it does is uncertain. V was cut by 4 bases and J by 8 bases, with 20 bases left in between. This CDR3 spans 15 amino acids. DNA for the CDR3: TGCGCCAGCAGTCGAACACGGACAACCCGTAAAGGCTACACCTTC. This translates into CASSRTRTTRKGYTF.

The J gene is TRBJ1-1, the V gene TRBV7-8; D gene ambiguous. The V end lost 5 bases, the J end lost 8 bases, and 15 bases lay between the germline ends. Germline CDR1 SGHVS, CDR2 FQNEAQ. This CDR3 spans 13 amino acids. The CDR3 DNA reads TGTGCCAGCAGCCCCCGGGCCGCGGTGGAAGCTTTCTTT. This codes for CASSPRAAVEAFF. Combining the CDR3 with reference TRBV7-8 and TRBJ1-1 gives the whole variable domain GAGVSQSPRYKVAKRGQDVALRCDPISGHVSLFWYQQALGQGPEFLTYFQNEAQLDKSGLPSDRFFAERPEGSVSTLKIQRTQQEDSAVYLCASSPRAAVEAFFGQGTRLTVV.

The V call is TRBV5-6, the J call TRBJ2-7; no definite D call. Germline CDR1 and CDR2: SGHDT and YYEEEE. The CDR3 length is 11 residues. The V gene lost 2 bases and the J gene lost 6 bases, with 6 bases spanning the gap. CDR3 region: CASSFLGEQYF. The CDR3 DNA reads TGTGCCAGCAGCTTTCTTGGCGAGCAGTACTTC.

In DNA form, the CDR3 reads TGTGCCTGGACCATTCCCTTCTATGGCTACACCTTC. This gives the protein CAWTIPFYGYTF. V and J are TRBV30 and TRBJ1-2, with unresolved D. Looked up from germline, CDR1 is GTSNPN and CDR2 is SVGIG (reference sequence). The CDR3 is 12 residues long. The V end was cut by 4 bases, the J end by 4 bases, with 10 bases between. Looking up the rest from reference TRBV30 and TRBJ1-2 gives the full variable domain: SQTIHQWPATLVQPVGSPLSLECTVEGTSNPNLYWYRQAAGRGLQLLFYSVGIGQISSEVPQNLSASRPQDRQFILSSKKLLLSDSGFYLCAWTIPFYGYTFGSGTRLTVV.

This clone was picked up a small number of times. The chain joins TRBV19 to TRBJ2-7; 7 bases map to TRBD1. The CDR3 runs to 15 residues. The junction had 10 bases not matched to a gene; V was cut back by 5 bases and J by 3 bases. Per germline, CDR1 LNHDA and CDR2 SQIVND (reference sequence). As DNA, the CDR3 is TGTGCCAGTAGTCAGGCTTCGGGACAGAGCTACGAGCAGTACTTC. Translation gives CASSQASGQSYEQYF.

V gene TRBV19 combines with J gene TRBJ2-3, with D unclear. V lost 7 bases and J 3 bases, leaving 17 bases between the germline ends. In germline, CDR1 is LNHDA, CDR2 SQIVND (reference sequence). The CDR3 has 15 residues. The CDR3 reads CASKRVAGRTDTQYF. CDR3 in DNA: TGTGCCAGTAAAAGGGTAGCAGGTAGAACAGATACGCAGTATTTT.

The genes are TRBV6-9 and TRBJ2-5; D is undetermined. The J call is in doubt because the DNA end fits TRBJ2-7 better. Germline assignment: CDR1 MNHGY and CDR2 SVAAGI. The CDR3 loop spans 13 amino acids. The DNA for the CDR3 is TGTGCCACGGCCCCAGATTGCTCCTACGAGCAGTACTTC. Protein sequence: CATAPDCSYEQYF.

The CDR3 nucleotides are TGTGCCAGCAGCTCACGACAGGGAGGTCAGCCCCAGCATTTT. It specifies CASSSRQGGQPQHF. The V call is TRBV28, the J call TRBJ1-5; 7 bases align to TRBD1. There are 14 residues in the CDR3. Germline lookup yields CDR1 MDHEN and CDR2 SYDVKM. Germline trimming cut 6 bases from V and 6 bases from J; bases unmatched to any gene: 8.

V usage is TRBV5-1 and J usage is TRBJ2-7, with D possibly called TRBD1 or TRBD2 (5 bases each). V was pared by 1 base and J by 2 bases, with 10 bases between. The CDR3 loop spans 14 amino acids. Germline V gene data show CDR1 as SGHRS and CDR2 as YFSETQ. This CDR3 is CASSLRDRPYEQYF. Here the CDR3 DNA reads TGCGCCAGCAGCTTGAGGGACCGACCCTACGAGCAGTACTTC.

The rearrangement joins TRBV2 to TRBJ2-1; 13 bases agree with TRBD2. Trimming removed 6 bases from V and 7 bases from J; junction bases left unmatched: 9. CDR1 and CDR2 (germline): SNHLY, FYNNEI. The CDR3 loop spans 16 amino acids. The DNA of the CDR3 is TGTGCCAGCAGCCGGGAGGGACTAGCGGGATATAATGAGCAGTTCTTC. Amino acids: CASSREGLAGYNEQFF.

The CDR3, as DNA: TGTGCCAGCAGCCTGTCTTCGGAGACCCAGTACTTC. Residues: CASSLSSETQYF. This rearrangement joins TRBV7-9 to TRBJ2-5, with D unresolved. In germline, CDR1 is SEHNR, CDR2 FQNEAQ (reference sequence). The length of the CDR3 is 12 residues. The ends were cut back, 5 bases at V and 5 bases at J, with 9 bases in the middle.

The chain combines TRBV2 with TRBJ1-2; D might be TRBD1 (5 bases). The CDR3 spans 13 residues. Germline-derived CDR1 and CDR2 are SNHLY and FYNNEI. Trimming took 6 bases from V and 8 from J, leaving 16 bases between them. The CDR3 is CASSAWGVLGYTF. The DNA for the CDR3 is TGTGCCAGCAGCGCTTGGGGGGTTCTAGGCTACACCTTC.

The CDR3 DNA reads as TGTGCCAGCAGTGACTCGGACGGTAGCTCACCCCTCCACTTT. Its translation is CASSDSDGSSPLHF. The V and J genes are TRBV6-4 and TRBJ1-6; D uncertain. The CDR3 length is 14 residues. CDR1 and CDR2 (germline): MRHNA, SNTAGT. V shed 0 bases and J shed 10 bases, with 10 bases lying between them.

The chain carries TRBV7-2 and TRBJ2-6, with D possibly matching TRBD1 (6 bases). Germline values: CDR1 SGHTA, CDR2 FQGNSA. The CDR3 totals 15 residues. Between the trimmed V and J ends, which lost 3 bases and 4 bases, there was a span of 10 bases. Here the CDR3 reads CASSFRGSGANVLTF. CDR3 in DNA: TGTGCCAGCAGCTTCAGGGGTTCCGGGGCCAACGTCCTGACTTTC.

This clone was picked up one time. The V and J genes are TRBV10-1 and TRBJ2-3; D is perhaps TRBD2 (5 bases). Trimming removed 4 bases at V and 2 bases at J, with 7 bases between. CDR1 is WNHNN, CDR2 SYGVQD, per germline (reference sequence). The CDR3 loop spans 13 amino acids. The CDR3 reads CASSAGNTDTQYF. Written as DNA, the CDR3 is TGCGCCAGCAGTGCGGGAAACACAGATACGCAGTATTTT.

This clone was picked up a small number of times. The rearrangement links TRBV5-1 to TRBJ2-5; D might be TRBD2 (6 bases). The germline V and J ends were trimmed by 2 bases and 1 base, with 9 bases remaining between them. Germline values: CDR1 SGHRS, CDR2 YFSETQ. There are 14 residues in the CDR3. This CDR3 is CASSLSGPQETQYF. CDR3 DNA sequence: TGCGCCAGCAGCTTAAGCGGGCCCCAAGAGACCCAGTACTTC.